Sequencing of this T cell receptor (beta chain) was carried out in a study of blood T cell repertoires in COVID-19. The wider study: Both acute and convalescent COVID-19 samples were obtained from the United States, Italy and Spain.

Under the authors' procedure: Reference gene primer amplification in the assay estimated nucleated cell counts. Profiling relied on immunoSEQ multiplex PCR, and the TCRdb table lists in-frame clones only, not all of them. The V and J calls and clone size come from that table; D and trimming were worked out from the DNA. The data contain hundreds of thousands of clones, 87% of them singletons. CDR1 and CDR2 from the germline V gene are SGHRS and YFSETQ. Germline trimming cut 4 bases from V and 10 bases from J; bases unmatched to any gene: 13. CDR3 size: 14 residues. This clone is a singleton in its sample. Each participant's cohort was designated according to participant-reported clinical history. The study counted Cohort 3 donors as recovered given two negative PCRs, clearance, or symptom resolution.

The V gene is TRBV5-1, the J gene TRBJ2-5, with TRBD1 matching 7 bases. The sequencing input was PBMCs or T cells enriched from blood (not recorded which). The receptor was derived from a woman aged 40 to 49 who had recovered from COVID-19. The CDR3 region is CASSPDRAEVFQYF. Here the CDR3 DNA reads TGCGCCAGCAGCCCAGACAGGGCCGAGGTTTTCCAGTACTTC.